The 27 T cell receptor beta chains reported below all come from one sample, sequenced in a study of blood T cell repertoires in COVID-19. TCRdb's table, derived via immunoSEQ multiplex PCR, lists solely in-frame clones and lacks some. Of fewer than 150,000 clones in the sample, almost 80% are singletons; the top ten hold 9.5% to 13%. The sample consisted of peripheral blood. Every receptor here comes from a man aged 60 to 69 who had recovered from COVID-19.

The rearrangement joins TRBV9 to TRBJ1-3; D may be TRBD1 (6 bases). Germline-derived CDR1 and CDR2 are SGDLS and YYNGEE. The CDR3 contains 15 residues. V lost 0 bases and J 2 bases, leaving 9 bases between the germline ends. CDR3 bases: TGTGCCAGCAGCGTAGGTGAGGGGGCTGGAAACACCATATATTTT. This codes for CASSVGEGAGNTIYF.

This CDR3 is CASSVDGGNYGYTF. In DNA, the CDR3 is TGTGCCAGCAGCGTAGACGGCGGTAACTATGGCTACACCTTC. The chain is built from TRBV9 and TRBJ1-2; D gene unclear. From germline, CDR1 is SGDLS and CDR2 YYNGEE. V shed 0 bases and J shed 1 base, with 7 bases lying between them. CDR3 length equals 14 residues.

V gene TRBV18 combines with J gene TRBJ1-5; D is undetermined. Germline-derived CDR1 and CDR2 are KGHSH and LQKENI. V was pared by 2 bases and J by 6 bases, with 8 bases between. The length of the CDR3 is 13 residues. The CDR3 nucleotides are TGTGCCAGCTCACCATTTCGGGGTCAGCCCCAGCATTTT. It encodes CASSPFRGQPQHF.

The chain has TRBV12-5 and TRBJ1-1; weak D call: TRBD1 (5 bases). The length of the CDR3 is 13 residues. Trimming removed 7 bases at V and 3 bases at J, with 12 bases between. Germline CDR1 LGHNT, CDR2 FRNRAP. The CDR3 reads CASAWGGDTEAFF. CDR3 bases: TGTGCTAGTGCCTGGGGGGGTGACACTGAAGCTTTCTTT.

This chain links TRBV18 with TRBJ1-2; 7 bases map to TRBD1. V dropped 3 bases and J dropped 8; count of bases not matched to a gene: 12. Germline V lookup: CDR1 KGHSH, CDR2 LQKENI. This CDR3 has 15 residues. DNA for the CDR3: TGTGCCAGCTCACCTTCTGGGGGCTGGGACAGAGGCTACACCTTC. Protein product: CASSPSGGWDRGYTF. Filled out from reference TRBV18 and TRBJ1-2, the complete variable domain reads NAGVMQNPRHLVRRRGQEARLRCSPMKGHSHVYWYRQLPEEGLKFMVYLQKENIIDESGMPKERFSAEFPKEGPSILRIQQVVRGDSAAYFCASSPSGGWDRGYTFGSGTRLTVV.

The chain is built from TRBV5-1 and TRBJ1-1; tentative D call: TRBD1 (6 bases). V lost 4 bases, J lost 6 bases, and 13 bases lay in between. The CDR3 covers 13 residues. Germline CDR1 reads SGHRS; CDR2 reads YFSETQ. This chain's CDR3 is CASSVPTGSEAFF. As DNA, the CDR3 is TGCGCCAGCAGCGTACCCACAGGGTCTGAAGCTTTCTTT. The full variable domain, rest sourced from reference TRBV5-1 and TRBJ1-1, is KAGVTQTPRYLIKTRGQQVTLSCSPISGHRSVSWYQQTPGQGLQFLFEYFSETQRNKGNFPGRFSGRQFSNSRSEMNVSTLELGDSALYLCASSVPTGSEAFFGQGTRLTVV.

V gene TRBV19 combines with J gene TRBJ1-4; 10 bases match TRBD1. In germline, CDR1 is LNHDA, CDR2 SQIVND (reference sequence). The length of the CDR3 is 13 residues. The V and J ends lost 8 bases and 7 bases, in that order; junction bases with no gene match: 4. The CDR3, as DNA: TGTGCCAGTGGGGACAGGGGTGCTGAAAAACTGTTTTTT. This translates into CASGDRGAEKLFF.

The chain's CDR3 is CASSPPVRATEAFF. The CDR3 nucleotides read TGCGCCAGCAGCCCCCCCGTCAGGGCCACTGAAGCTTTCTTT. The chain combines TRBV4-1 with TRBJ1-1; TRBD1 might be the D (5 bases). CDR3 length: 14 residues. Looked up from germline, CDR1 is MGHRA and CDR2 is YSYEKL. Trimming shortened V by 4 bases and J by 4 bases, and 13 bases separated the two germline ends.

This clone came up a few times. J is TRBJ2-5 and V is TRBV30, with TRBD2 as a possible D gene (7 bases). The CDR3 has 14 amino acids. The germline CDR1 and CDR2 sequences are GTSNPN and SVGIG (reference sequence). The V and J ends lost 0 bases and 2 bases respectively, with 10 bases between them. CDR3 in amino acids: CAWSVRGAQETQYF. CDR3 nucleotide sequence: TGTGCCTGGAGTGTCCGGGGGGCTCAAGAGACCCAGTACTTC.

V and J are TRBV5-6 and TRBJ1-4; 8 bases fit TRBD1. Germline loops: CDR1 SGHDT, CDR2 YYEEEE. This CDR3 comprises 16 residues. V lost 4 bases and J lost 1; bases outside the gene matches: 6. In DNA, the CDR3 is TGTGCCAGCAGCCGAGGACAGGGTTTAACTAATGAAAAACTGTTTTTT. Amino acid sequence: CASSRGQGLTNEKLFF.

The chain links TRBV5-5 to TRBJ2-3; the D gene is possibly TRBD2 (6 bases). Germline V gene data show CDR1 as SGHKS and CDR2 as YYEKEE (reference sequence). The CDR3 totals 16 residues. The ends were cut back, 4 bases at V and 3 bases at J, with 18 bases in the middle. The CDR3 loop is CASSPDPGVSTDTQYF. CDR3 sequence (DNA): TGTGCCAGCAGCCCTGACCCGGGGGTTTCAACAGATACGCAGTATTTT.

The V call is TRBV4-3, the J call TRBJ2-3; 12 bases line up with TRBD2. From germline, CDR1 is LGHNA and CDR2 YSLEER. V was pared by 1 base and J by 4 bases, with 6 bases of the junction left unmatched. The CDR3 contains 17 residues. The CDR3 loop is CASSQGASGGAADTQYF. For the CDR3, the DNA is TGCGCCAGCAGCCAAGGGGCTAGCGGGGGGGCAGCAGATACGCAGTATTTT.

The CDR3 nucleotides read TGTGCCAGCAGCGGAACGGGACACCTCACAGATACGCAGTATTTT. As protein: CASSGTGHLTDTQYF. The rearrangement joins TRBV9 to TRBJ2-3, with D maybe TRBD1 (6 bases). Trimming cost V 3 bases and J 2 bases, with 13 bases left between them. CDR1 SGDLS and CDR2 YYNGEE come from the germline V gene. The CDR3 is 15 residues long.

This clone was observed many times. DNA for the CDR3: TGTGCCAGCACCCCCGAAAGTGGCAGCTATGGCTACACCTTC. It specifies CASTPESGSYGYTF. The chain couples TRBV6-4 to TRBJ1-2; unclear D gene. CDR1 is MRHNA and CDR2 is SNTAGT in the germline V gene. The CDR3 loop spans 14 amino acids. V lost 7 bases, J lost 4 bases, and 16 bases lay in between.

CDR3 region: CSASPTVSYEQYF. CDR3 nucleotides: TGCAGTGCTAGTCCTACCGTCTCCTACGAGCAGTACTTC. The rearrangement uses TRBV20-1 and TRBJ2-7; no definite D call. The CDR3 is 13 amino acids. Trimming cost V 3 bases and J 0 bases, with 9 bases left between them. Per the germline V gene, CDR1 is DFQATT and CDR2 is SNEGSKA (reference sequence).

The chain employs TRBV3-1 (or the pseudogene TRBV3-2) and TRBJ2-7; maybe TRBD2 (6 bases). Trimming pared 1 base from V and 5 bases from J, leaving 24 bases between. In germline, CDR1 is LGHDT, CDR2 YNNKEL (reference sequence). This CDR3 is 18 amino acids long. In DNA form, the CDR3 reads TGTGCCAGCAGCCAAGGATCTCGGCATAGCGGAGTTCCCCACGAGCAGTACTTC. Translated: CASSQGSRHSGVPHEQYF.

The chain employs TRBV4-2 and TRBJ2-3, with 14 bases matching TRBD2. CDR3 length equals 18 residues. CDR1 is LGHNA, CDR2 YNFKEQ, per germline. V was pared by 4 bases and J by 6 bases, with 12 bases of the junction left unmatched. Written as DNA, the CDR3 is TGTGCCAGCAGCCCAGGGACTAGCGGGGGCCTAGCGTGGGATACGCAGTATTTT. Translated, it gives CASSPGTSGGLAWDTQYF.

This chain links TRBV30 with TRBJ1-6; TRBD1 agrees at 8 bases. Germline lookup yields CDR1 GTSNPN and CDR2 SVGIG (reference sequence). The CDR3 covers 16 residues. Trimming cost V 3 bases and J 6 bases; bases outside gene matches: 10. The CDR3 is CAWRAITGGRNSPLHF. DNA for the CDR3: TGTGCCTGGAGGGCTATAACAGGGGGTCGTAATTCACCCCTCCACTTT.

The chain is built from TRBV7-9 and TRBJ1-6; 8 bases agree with TRBD1. Germline V lookup: CDR1 SEHNR, CDR2 FQNEAQ (reference sequence). The V gene end was trimmed by 5 bases and the J gene end by 10 bases; junction bases not matched to a gene: 22. This CDR3 has 19 amino acids. CDR3 bases: TGTGCCAGCAGCCCATGGACAGGGCGACCCGAGAGGGGGGAATCACCCCTCCACTTT. It translates to CASSPWTGRPERGESPLHF.

This clone was counted many times. The rearrangement links TRBV7-9 to TRBJ1-1; a possible D gene is TRBD1 (5 bases). The germline CDR1 and CDR2 sequences are SEHNR and FQNEAQ (reference sequence). This CDR3 spans 14 amino acids. V was shortened by 5 bases and J by 1 base, with 11 bases between the two germline ends. CDR3 amino acids: CASSTLTGNTEAFF. The CDR3 DNA follows: TGTGCCAGCAGCACCCTAACAGGGAACACTGAAGCTTTCTTT.

J is TRBJ1-1 and V is TRBV29-1; D ambiguous. This CDR3 region has 19 residues. Trimming took 4 bases from V and 3 from J, leaving 30 bases between them. The germline gives CDR1 SQVTM, CDR2 ANQGSEA. The CDR3 DNA sequence: TGCAGCGTTGCGGTACAGTCCGCAAGGCAAGAAGGGAGTGACACTGAAGCTTTCTTT. This codes for CSVAVQSARQEGSDTEAFF.

This chain links TRBV6-6 with TRBJ2-7, with D possibly TRBD2 on 5 matching bases. The CDR3 has 13 residues. Germline loops: CDR1 MNHNY, CDR2 SVGAGI (reference sequence). V dropped 4 bases and J dropped 7 bases, with 14 bases sitting between them. As DNA, the CDR3 is TGTGCCAGCAGTTTCGACGTTTCGGGAGAGCAGTACTTC. Amino acid sequence: CASSFDVSGEQYF.

The chain couples TRBV5-4 to TRBJ1-5, with D hard to call. This CDR3 is 12 amino acids long. The germline V and J ends were trimmed by 4 bases and 5 bases, with 7 bases remaining between them. CDR1 is SGHNT, CDR2 YYREEE, per germline (reference sequence). The DNA of the CDR3 is TGTGCCAGCAGCGCGCCGGATCAGCCCCAGCATTTT. This encodes CASSAPDQPQHF.

This clone was observed once. The chain couples TRBV3-1 (or the pseudogene TRBV3-2) to TRBJ1-3; TRBD1 might be the D (6 bases). The CDR3 length is 15 residues. The germline CDR1 and CDR2 sequences are LGHDT and YNNKEL (reference sequence). The V and J ends lost 4 bases and 4 bases respectively, with 14 bases between them. CDR3: CASSPLAGAGNTIYF. In DNA, the CDR3 is TGTGCCAGCAGCCCCCTAGCAGGGGCCGGAAACACCATATATTTT.

This chain links TRBV6-5 with TRBJ2-5, with D tentatively TRBD1 (6 bases). V was cut by 6 bases and J by 2 bases, with 16 bases left in between. CDR1 is MNHEY and CDR2 is SVGAGI in the germline V gene. This CDR3 is 15 amino acids long. DNA of the CDR3: TGTGCCAGCAGAGACCCTGGACAGATACAAGAGACCCAGTACTTC. Residues: CASRDPGQIQETQYF.

This clone showed up just a few times. The chain carries TRBV2 and TRBJ2-7; no clear D. CDR3 length: 11 residues. The V gene lost 3 bases and the J gene lost 6 bases, with 6 bases spanning the gap. The germline CDR1 and CDR2 sequences are SNHLY and FYNNEI. The CDR3 DNA is TGTGCCAGCAGTGACGTTTCCGAGCAGTACTTC. Residues: CASSDVSEQYF.

The V and J genes are TRBV6-5 and TRBJ2-3; TRBD1 matches 12 bases. V was pared by 5 bases and J by 5 bases, with 5 bases of the junction left unmatched. Germline loops: CDR1 MNHEY, CDR2 SVGAGI. This CDR3 comprises 15 residues. CDR3 region: CASSPRDRGQDTQYF. The DNA of the CDR3 is TGTGCCAGCAGTCCCCGGGACAGGGGGCAAGATACGCAGTATTTT.